The next 10 T cell receptor beta chains were all read from a single sample in a study of T cells in localized non-small cell lung cancer. Profiled with immunoSEQ multiplex PCR; TCRdb holds only in-frame clones, not every one. This sample has around 90,000 clones, with around 80% found just once. The specimen was PBMCs, collected before any cancer treatment. The receptors derive from a man aged 40-75 years with stage II squamous cell lung carcinoma.

This chain connects TRBV19 to TRBJ2-4; tentatively, D is TRBD1 or TRBD2 (5 bases each). The CDR3 has 19 residues. CDR1 is LNHDA, CDR2 SQIVND, per germline (reference sequence). Trimming removed 5 bases at V and 0 bases at J, with 23 bases between. CDR3 in amino acids: CASSARDLGWETAKNIQYF. CDR3 sequence (DNA): TGTGCCAGTAGTGCCCGGGACCTGGGATGGGAGACAGCCAAAAACATTCAGTACTTC.

J is TRBJ1-1 and V is TRBV25-1, with D unresolved. V lost 0 bases and J 0 bases, leaving 8 bases between the germline ends. Germline values: CDR1 MGHDK, CDR2 SYGVNS. This CDR3 comprises 15 residues. The CDR3 region has the DNA TGTGCCAGCAGTGAATACGCGGGGTTGAACACTGAAGCTTTCTTT. Its translation: CASSEYAGLNTEAFF.

This clone was seen more than once but under ten times. The genes are TRBV7-3 and TRBJ2-7; D not certain. Germline CDR1 reads SGHTA; CDR2 reads FQGTGA. This CDR3 is built from 13 residues. Trimming shortened V by 1 base and J by 3 bases, and 7 bases separated the two germline ends. CDR3 sequence (DNA): TGTGCCAGCAGCTTAAACCCCCTCTACGAGCAGTACTTC. This sequence encodes CASSLNPLYEQYF. The complete variable domain, with remaining parts taken from reference TRBV7-3 and TRBJ2-7, reads GAGVSQTPSNKVTEKGKYVELRCDPISGHTALYWYRQSLGQGPEFLIYFQGTGAADDSGLPNDRFFAVRPEGSVSTLKIQRTERGDSAVYLCASSLNPLYEQYFGPGTRLTVT.

The chain couples TRBV14 to TRBJ2-7; 9 positions match TRBD2. The germline CDR1 and CDR2 sequences are SGHDN and FVKESK. This CDR3 comprises 17 residues. J was trimmed by 4 bases and V by 4 bases; bases with no gene match: 14. CDR3 amino acids: CASSPQIILAGPYEQYF. CDR3 nucleotides: TGTGCCAGCAGCCCTCAAATTATACTAGCGGGTCCGTACGAGCAGTACTTC.

The chain joins TRBV19 to TRBJ1-2; a weak D match, TRBD1 (5 bases). CDR1 is LNHDA and CDR2 is SQIVND in the germline V gene (reference sequence). Trimming removed 5 bases at V and 4 bases at J, with 11 bases between. This CDR3 has 13 residues. The CDR3 is CASSGGSIYGYTF. CDR3 nucleotides: TGTGCCAGTAGTGGGGGTTCGATCTATGGCTACACCTTC.

This chain uses TRBV6-5 with TRBJ2-7, with D possibly being TRBD1 (6 bases). This CDR3 region has 16 residues. Germline V gene sequence: CDR1 MNHEY, CDR2 SVGAGI. The V and J ends lost 0 bases and 6 bases respectively, with 18 bases between them. CDR3 DNA: TGTGCCAGCAGTTACTCGACCGGTGGGGGCCCCAGCGAGCAGTACTTC. Its protein product is CASSYSTGGGPSEQYF.

V is TRBV27 and J is TRBJ2-7, with D maybe TRBD2 (6 bases). The CDR3 runs to 15 residues. Looked up from germline, CDR1 is MNHEY and CDR2 is SMNVEV (reference sequence). The V end lost 1 base, the J end lost 2 bases, and 12 bases lay between the germline ends. The CDR3 bases are TGTGCCAGCAGTTTATTCGGGAGTGAGGCCTACGAGCAGTACTTC. Its protein is CASSLFGSEAYEQYF.

The CDR3 here is CASSWGLSPDEQYF. The DNA for the CDR3 is TGTGCCAGCAGTTGGGGACTCTCTCCGGACGAGCAGTACTTC. This chain connects TRBV27 to TRBJ2-7; D is possibly TRBD2 (6 bases). The CDR3 is made up of 14 amino acids. Looked up from germline, CDR1 is MNHEY and CDR2 is SMNVEV (reference sequence). V shed 4 bases and J shed 5 bases, with 15 bases lying between them.

The CDR3 region has the DNA TGTGCCAGCAGTTACTCAGGGGGCAAGCACGAAAAACTGTTTTTT. Amino acid sequence: CASSYSGGKHEKLFF. The chain uses TRBV6-5 and TRBJ1-4; 7 bases match TRBD1. V lost 0 bases to trimming and J lost 8 bases; unmatched junction nucleotides: 6. The CDR3 runs 15 residues. Germline CDR1 MNHEY, CDR2 SVGAGI.

The chain links TRBV9 to TRBJ2-2; 8 positions agree with TRBD2. V gave up 2 bases and J gave up 2 bases; unmatched junction bases: 2. Germline CDR1 reads SGDLS; CDR2 reads YYNGEE. This CDR3 has 15 amino acids. The DNA of the CDR3 is TGTGCCAGCAGCGTTACTAGCGGCAACACCGGGGAGCTGTTTTTT. This sequence encodes CASSVTSGNTGELFF.